The 7 T cell receptor beta chains in this list originate from one sample, sequenced in a study of T cells in Graves' hyperthyroidism and ophthalmopathy. What was amplified from RNA transcripts were TCR beta CDR3 regions. When the TCR CDR3 underwent first-round RT-PCR, the HTBI primer set was used. TCRdb re-called the multiplex PCR reads through MiXCR, storing one row per CDR3 protein. The sample records approximately 630,000 distinct CDR3 sequences, around 16% being singletons. The sequenced sample was blood. These receptors were obtained from a woman under 40 with Graves' hyperthyroidism.

This clonotype was seen at least ten times. The chain uses TRBV27 and TRBJ2-5; tentative D call: TRBD2 (6 bases). This CDR3 is 15 amino acids long. The V gene lost 6 bases and the J gene lost 1 base, with 15 bases spanning the gap. Germline CDR1 is MNHEY and CDR2 is SMNVEV (reference sequence). This chain's CDR3 is CASRGWAGPQETQYF. The CDR3 bases are TGTGCCAGCAGGGGATGGGCGGGGCCCCAAGAGACCCAGTACTTC.

This clonotype was observed many times. The V gene is TRBV28, the J gene TRBJ1-1, with unresolved D. This CDR3 contains 14 residues. V lost 5 bases and J lost 1, with 11 bases in between. Germline V gene lookup returns CDR1 MDHEN and CDR2 SYDVKM. The CDR3 loop is CASSTVRGNTEAFF. For the CDR3, the DNA is TGTGCCAGCAGTACTGTGCGCGGGAACACTGAAGCTTTCTTT. Complete variable domain (other parts from reference TRBV28 and TRBJ1-1): DVKVTQSSRYLVKRTGEKVFLECVQDMDHENMFWYRQDPGLGLRLIYFSYDVKMKEKGDIPEGYSVSREKKERFSLILESASTNQTSMYLCASSTVRGNTEAFFGQGTRLTVV.

At least ten counts were recorded for this clonotype. The rearrangement joins TRBV10-3 to TRBJ1-1; a weak D match, TRBD1 (5 bases). CDR1 ENHRY and CDR2 SYGVKD come from the germline V gene. Trimming cost V 2 bases and J 8 bases, with 6 bases left between them. The CDR3 extends over 11 amino acids. DNA for the CDR3: TGTGCCATCAGTGAGGACAGAGAAGCTTTCTTT. This sequence encodes CAISEDREAFF.

J is TRBJ2-7 and V is TRBV20-1, with 13 bases aligning to TRBD2. Germline-derived CDR1 and CDR2 are DFQATT and SNEGSKA (reference sequence). J gave up 4 bases and V 2 bases, and 5 bases lay outside the gene matches. The CDR3 consists of 15 residues. DNA of the CDR3: TGCAGTGCTAGACAGACTAGCGGGAGGAAGTACGAGCAGTACTTC. Amino acids: CSARQTSGRKYEQYF.

In its sample, this clonotype was seen a few times. The V call is TRBV19, the J call TRBJ1-5; 7 nucleotides agree with TRBD1. The V gene end was trimmed by 5 bases and the J gene end by 6 bases; junction bases not matched to a gene: 4. This CDR3 is built from 13 residues. Germline V gives CDR1 LNHDA, CDR2 SQIVND (reference sequence). In nucleotides, the CDR3 is TGTGCCAGTAGTCGGCAGGGGGTTCAGCCCCAGCATTTT. Protein product: CASSRQGVQPQHF.

In its sample, this clonotype was seen many times. V is TRBV7-9 and J is TRBJ2-7; 10 bases align to TRBD2. Per germline, CDR1 SEHNR and CDR2 FQNEAQ (reference sequence). This CDR3 is 15 amino acids long. The trim removed 5 bases at V and 3 bases at J, leaving 7 bases unmatched. The CDR3, as DNA: TGTGCCAGCAGCCCGGTAGCGGGAGGATTCTACGAGCAGTACTTC. It specifies CASSPVAGGFYEQYF.

A word on this clonotype: A much bigger clone sits one base away, suggesting this may be a read error. J is TRBJ2-7 and V is TRBV3-1; weak D call: TRBD2 (6 bases). V lost 8 bases to trimming and J lost 0 bases, with 8 bases between them. The germline gives CDR1 LGHDT, CDR2 YNNKEL (reference sequence). This CDR3 spans 12 amino acids. The CDR3, as DNA: TGTGCCAGCGCGCGGGGCTCCTACGAGCAGTACTTC. Translation: CASARGSYEQYF.